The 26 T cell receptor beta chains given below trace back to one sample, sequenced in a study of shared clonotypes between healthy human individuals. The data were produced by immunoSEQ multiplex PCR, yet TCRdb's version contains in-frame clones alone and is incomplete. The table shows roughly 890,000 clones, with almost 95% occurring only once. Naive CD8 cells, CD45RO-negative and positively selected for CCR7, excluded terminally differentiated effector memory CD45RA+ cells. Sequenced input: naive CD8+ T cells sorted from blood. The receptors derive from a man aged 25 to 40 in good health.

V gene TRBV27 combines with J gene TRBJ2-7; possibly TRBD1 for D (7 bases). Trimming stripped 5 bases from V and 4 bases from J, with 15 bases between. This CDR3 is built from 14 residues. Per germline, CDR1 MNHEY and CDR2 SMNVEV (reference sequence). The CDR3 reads CASSPGAGGYEQYF. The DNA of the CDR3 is TGTGCCAGCAGTCCCGGGGCAGGGGGGTACGAGCAGTACTTC.

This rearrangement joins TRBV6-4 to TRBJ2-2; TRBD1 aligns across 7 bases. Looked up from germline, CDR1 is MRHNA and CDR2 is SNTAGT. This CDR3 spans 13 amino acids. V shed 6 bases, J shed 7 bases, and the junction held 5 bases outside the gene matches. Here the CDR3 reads CASSDRAGGELFF. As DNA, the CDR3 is TGTGCCAGCAGCGACAGGGCTGGCGGGGAGCTGTTTTTT.

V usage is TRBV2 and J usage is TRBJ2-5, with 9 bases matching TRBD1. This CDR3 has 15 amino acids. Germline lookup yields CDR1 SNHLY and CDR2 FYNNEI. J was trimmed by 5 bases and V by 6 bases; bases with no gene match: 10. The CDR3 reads CASRAGTGLSETQYF. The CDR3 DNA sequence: TGTGCCAGCAGGGCGGGGACAGGGCTAAGCGAGACCCAGTACTTC.

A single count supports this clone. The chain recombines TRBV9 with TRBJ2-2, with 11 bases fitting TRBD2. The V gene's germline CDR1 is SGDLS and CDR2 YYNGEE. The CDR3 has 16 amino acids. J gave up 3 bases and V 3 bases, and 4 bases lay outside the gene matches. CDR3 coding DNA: TGTGCCAGCAGCGCTAGCGGGAGGATTTACACCGGGGAGCTGTTTTTT. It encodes CASSASGRIYTGELFF.

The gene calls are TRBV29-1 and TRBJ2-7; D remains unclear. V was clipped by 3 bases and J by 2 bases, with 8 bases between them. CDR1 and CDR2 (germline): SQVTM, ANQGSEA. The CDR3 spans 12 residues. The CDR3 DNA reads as TGCAGCGTTGAGACGGATACCTACGAGCAGTACTTC. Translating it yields CSVETDTYEQYF.

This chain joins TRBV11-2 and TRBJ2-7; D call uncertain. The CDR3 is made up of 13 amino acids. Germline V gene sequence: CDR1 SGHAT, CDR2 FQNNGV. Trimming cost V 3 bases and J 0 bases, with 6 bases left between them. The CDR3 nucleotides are TGTGCCAGCAGCTTCTACAGCTCCTACGAGCAGTACTTC. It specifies CASSFYSSYEQYF.

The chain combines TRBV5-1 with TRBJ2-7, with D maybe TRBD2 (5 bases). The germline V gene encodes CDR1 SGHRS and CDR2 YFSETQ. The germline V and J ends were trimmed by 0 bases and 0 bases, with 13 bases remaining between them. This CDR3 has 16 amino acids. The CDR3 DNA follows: TGCGCCAGCAGCTTGGGGACGGGGTTGCTCTCCTACGAGCAGTACTTC. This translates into CASSLGTGLLSYEQYF. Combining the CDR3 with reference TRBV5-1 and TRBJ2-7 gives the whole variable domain KAGVTQTPRYLIKTRGQQVTLSCSPISGHRSVSWYQQTPGQGLQFLFEYFSETQRNKGNFPGRFSGRQFSNSRSEMNVSTLELGDSALYLCASSLGTGLLSYEQYFGPGTRLTVT.

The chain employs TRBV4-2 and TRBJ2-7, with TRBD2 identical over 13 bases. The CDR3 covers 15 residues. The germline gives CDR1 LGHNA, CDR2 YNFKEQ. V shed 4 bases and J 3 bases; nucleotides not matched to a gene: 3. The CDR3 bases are TGTGCCAGCAGCCCCCGGACTAGCGGGAGCTACGAGCAGTACTTC. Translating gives CASSPRTSGSYEQYF.

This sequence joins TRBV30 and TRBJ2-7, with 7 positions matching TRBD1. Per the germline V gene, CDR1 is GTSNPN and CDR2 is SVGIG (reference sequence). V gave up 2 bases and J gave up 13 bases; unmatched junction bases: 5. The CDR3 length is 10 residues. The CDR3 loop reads CAWSHGQVYF. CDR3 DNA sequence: TGTGCCTGGAGTCACGGACAGGTCTACTTC.

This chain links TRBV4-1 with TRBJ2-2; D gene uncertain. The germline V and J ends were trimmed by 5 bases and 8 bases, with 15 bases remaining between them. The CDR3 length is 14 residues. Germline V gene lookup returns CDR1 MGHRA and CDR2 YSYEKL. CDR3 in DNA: TGCGCCAGCAGCTTAATCCATGAAACAGGGGAGCTGTTTTTT. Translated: CASSLIHETGELFF.

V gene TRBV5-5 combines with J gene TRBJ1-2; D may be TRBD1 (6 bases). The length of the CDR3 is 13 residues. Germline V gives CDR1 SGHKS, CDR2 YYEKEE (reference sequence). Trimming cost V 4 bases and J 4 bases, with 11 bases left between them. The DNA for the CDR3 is TGTGCCAGCAGCGTCGACAGGAGCTATGGCTACACCTTC. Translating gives CASSVDRSYGYTF.

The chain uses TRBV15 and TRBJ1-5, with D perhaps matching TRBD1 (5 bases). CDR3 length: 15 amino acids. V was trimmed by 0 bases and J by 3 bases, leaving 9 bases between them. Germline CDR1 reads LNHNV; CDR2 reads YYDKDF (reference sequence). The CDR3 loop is CATSRDKGVNQPQHF. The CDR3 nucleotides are TGTGCCACCAGCAGAGATAAAGGGGTCAATCAGCCCCAGCATTTT. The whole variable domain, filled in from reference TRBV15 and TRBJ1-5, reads DAMVIQNPRYQVTQFGKPVTLSCSQTLNHNVMYWYQQKSSQAPKLLFHYYDKDFNNEADTPDNFQSRRPNTSFCFLDIRSPGLGDTAMYLCATSRDKGVNQPQHFGDGTRLSIL.

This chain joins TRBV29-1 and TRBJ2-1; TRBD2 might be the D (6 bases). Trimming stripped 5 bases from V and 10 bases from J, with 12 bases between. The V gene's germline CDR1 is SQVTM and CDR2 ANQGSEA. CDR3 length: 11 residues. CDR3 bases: TGCAGCGTTTCTTCGGGACTCGAGCAGTTCTTC. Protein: CSVSSGLEQFF.

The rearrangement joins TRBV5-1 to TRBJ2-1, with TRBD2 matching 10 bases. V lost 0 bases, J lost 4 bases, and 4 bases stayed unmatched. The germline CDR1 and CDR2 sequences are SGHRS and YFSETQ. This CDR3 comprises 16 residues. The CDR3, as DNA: TGCGCCAGCAGCTTGGGGCTAGCGGGAGAGTACAATGAGCAGTTCTTC. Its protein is CASSLGLAGEYNEQFF.

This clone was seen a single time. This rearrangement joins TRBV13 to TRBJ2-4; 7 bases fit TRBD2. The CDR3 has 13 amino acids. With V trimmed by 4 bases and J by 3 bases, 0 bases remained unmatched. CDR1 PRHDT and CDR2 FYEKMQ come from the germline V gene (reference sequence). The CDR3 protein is CASSSGGKNIQYF. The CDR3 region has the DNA TGTGCCAGCAGCTCGGGAGGCAAAAACATTCAGTACTTC.

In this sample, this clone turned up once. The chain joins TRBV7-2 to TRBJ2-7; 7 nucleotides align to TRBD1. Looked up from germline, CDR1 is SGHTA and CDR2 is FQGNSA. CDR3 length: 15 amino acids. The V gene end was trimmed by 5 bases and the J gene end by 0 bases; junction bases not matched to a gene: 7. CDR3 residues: CASSPSGTASYEQYF. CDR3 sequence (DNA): TGTGCCAGCAGCCCCTCGGGGACAGCCTCCTACGAGCAGTACTTC.

CDR3 sequence reads: CASRIESSYNEQFF. The DNA of the CDR3 is TGTGCCAGCCGGATAGAGAGCTCCTACAATGAGCAGTTCTTC. This sequence joins TRBV28 and TRBJ2-1; D not certain. This CDR3 has 14 residues. V lost 8 bases, J lost 0 bases, and 11 bases lay in between. The V gene's germline CDR1 is MDHEN and CDR2 SYDVKM.

In nucleotides, the CDR3 is TGTGCCAGCAGTGGTGCGGGGAGCCCCTCTGGAAACACCATATATTTT. It is translated as CASSGAGSPSGNTIYF. V and J are TRBV2 and TRBJ1-3; D gene uncertain. CDR1 and CDR2 from the germline V gene are SNHLY and FYNNEI. CDR3 size: 16 residues. V dropped 4 bases and J dropped 0 bases, with 13 bases sitting between them.

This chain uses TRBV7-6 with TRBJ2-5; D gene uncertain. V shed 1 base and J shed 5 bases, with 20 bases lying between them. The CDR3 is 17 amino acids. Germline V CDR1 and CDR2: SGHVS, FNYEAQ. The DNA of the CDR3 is TGTGCCAGCAGCTTAGACCCGTTCGAAGGGATAGAGGAGACCCAGTACTTC. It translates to CASSLDPFEGIEETQYF.

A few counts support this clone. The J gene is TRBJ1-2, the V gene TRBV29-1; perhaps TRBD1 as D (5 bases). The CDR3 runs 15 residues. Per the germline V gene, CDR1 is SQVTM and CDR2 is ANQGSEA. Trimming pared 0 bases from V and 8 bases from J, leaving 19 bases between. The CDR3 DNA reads TGCAGCGTTGAAGAAATTTCGATCGTGACAGACGGCTACACCTTC. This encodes CSVEEISIVTDGYTF.

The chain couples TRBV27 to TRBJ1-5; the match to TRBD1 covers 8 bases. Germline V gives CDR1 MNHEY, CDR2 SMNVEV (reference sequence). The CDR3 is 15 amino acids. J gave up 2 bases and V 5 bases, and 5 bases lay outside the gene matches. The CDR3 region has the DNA TGTGCCAGCAGTAGGCGGGGACAGGGCAATCAGCCCCAGCATTTT. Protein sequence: CASSRRGQGNQPQHF.

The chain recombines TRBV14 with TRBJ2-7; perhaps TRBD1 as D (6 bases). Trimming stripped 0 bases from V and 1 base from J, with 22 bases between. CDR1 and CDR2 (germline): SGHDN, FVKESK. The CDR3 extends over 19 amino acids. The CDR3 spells CASSQDLSGVGVASYEQYF. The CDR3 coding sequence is TGTGCCAGCAGCCAAGATCTTTCAGGGGTAGGGGTAGCATCCTACGAGCAGTACTTC.

CDR3 region: CASSFYTGGREKLFF. The CDR3 nucleotides are TGTGCCAGCAGCTTTTACACAGGGGGCCGTGAAAAACTGTTTTTT. This rearrangement joins TRBV7-6 to TRBJ1-4, with 9 bases that match TRBD1. CDR3 length equals 15 residues. Germline V lookup: CDR1 SGHVS, CDR2 FNYEAQ. V shed 3 bases, J shed 7 bases, and the junction held 6 bases outside the gene matches. Drawing the rest from reference TRBV7-6 and TRBJ1-4, the complete variable domain is GAGVSQSPRYKVTKRGQDVALRCDPISGHVSLYWYRQALGQGPEFLTYFNYEAQQDKSGLPNDRFSAERPEGSISTLTIQRTEQRDSAMYRCASSFYTGGREKLFFGSGTQLSVL.

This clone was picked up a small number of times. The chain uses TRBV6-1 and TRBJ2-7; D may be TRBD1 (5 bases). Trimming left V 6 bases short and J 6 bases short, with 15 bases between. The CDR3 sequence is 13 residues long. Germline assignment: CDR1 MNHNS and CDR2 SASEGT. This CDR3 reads CASRRRVQGEQYF. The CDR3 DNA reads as TGTGCCAGCAGGCGCAGGGTTCAGGGCGAGCAGTACTTC.

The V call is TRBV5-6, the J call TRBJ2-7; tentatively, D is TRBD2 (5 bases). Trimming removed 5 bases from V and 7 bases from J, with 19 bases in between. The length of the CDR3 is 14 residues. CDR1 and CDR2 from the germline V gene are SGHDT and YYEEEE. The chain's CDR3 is CASRTEGSAEEQYF. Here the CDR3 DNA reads TGTGCCAGCAGGACTGAGGGTAGCGCGGAGGAGCAGTACTTC. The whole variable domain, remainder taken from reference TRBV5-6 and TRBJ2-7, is DAGVTQSPTHLIKTRGQQVTLRCSPKSGHDTVSWYQQALGQGPQFIFQYYEEEERQRGNFPDRFSGHQFPNYSSELNVNALLLGDSALYLCASRTEGSAEEQYFGPGTRLTVT.

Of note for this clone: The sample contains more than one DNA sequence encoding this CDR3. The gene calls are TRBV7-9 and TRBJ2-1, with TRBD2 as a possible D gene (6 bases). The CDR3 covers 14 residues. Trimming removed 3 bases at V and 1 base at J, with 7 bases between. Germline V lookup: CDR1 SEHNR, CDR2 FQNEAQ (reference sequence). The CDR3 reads CASSLAGSYNEQFF. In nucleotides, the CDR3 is TGTGCCAGCAGCTTGGCGGGATCCTACAATGAGCAGTTCTTC.